Presented here are 5 T cell receptor beta chains from one specimen sequenced in a study of cytomegalovirus exposure and HLA in healthy donors (dated by TCRdb to the late 2010s). Library prep was done by the immunoSEQ multiplex PCR assay. A mixture of 60 forward primers for TCR Vbeta segments and 13 reverse primers for TCR Jbeta segments was used in the multiplex PCR. TCRdb carries this immuneACCESS record with in-frame sequences only. Its versions omit some clonotypes, under half of them owing to an unresolved V gene in the studies checked, with the rest unexplained. For this sample there are approximately 100,000 clones; 85% appear just once. About 3.8% of the sample is taken by the ten largest. Sequencing input: PBMCs. These receptors were obtained from a young man in good health and CMV-seronegative.

The V call is TRBV14, the J call TRBJ2-1; 7 bases align to TRBD1. With 4 bases clipped from V and 5 bases from J, the junction kept 11 bases outside the gene matches. CDR3 length equals 16 residues. From germline, CDR1 is SGHDN and CDR2 FVKESK. CDR3 nucleotide sequence: TGTGCCAGCAGCCTCAGACAGGGCCCTCTTAACAATGAGCAGTTCTTC. Its translation is CASSLRQGPLNNEQFF.

The chain is built from TRBV12-5 and TRBJ2-3; 8 bases fit TRBD1. This CDR3 has 15 amino acids. CDR1 is LGHNT, CDR2 FRNRAP, per germline. The J segment lost 2 bases and the V segment lost 2 bases, leaving 3 bases of the junction unmatched. This chain's CDR3 is CASGLTTGVTDTQYF. CDR3 in DNA: TGTGCTAGTGGTTTGACGACAGGGGTCACAGATACGCAGTATTTT.

The CDR3 loop is CASSFGTGGYNEQFF. The CDR3 nucleotides read TGTGCCAGCAGTTTTGGGACAGGGGGCTACAATGAGCAGTTCTTC. The V and J genes are TRBV27 and TRBJ2-1; 11 bases are a match to TRBD1. Germline values: CDR1 MNHEY, CDR2 SMNVEV (reference sequence). J was trimmed by 3 bases and V by 3 bases; bases with no gene match: 1. The CDR3 has 15 amino acids.

The rearrangement joins TRBV7-2 to TRBJ2-2, with 7 positions matching TRBD1. CDR1 is SGHTA and CDR2 is FQGNSA in the germline V gene. The CDR3 extends over 16 amino acids. Trimming took 0 bases from V and 4 from J; bases not matched to a gene: 5. Here the CDR3 reads CASSLAGQAGTGELFF. The CDR3 coding sequence is TGTGCCAGCAGCTTAGCCGGACAGGCGGGCACCGGGGAGCTGTTTTTT.

The V call is TRBV30, the J call TRBJ2-5; D not certain. This CDR3 region has 13 residues. Germline V CDR1 and CDR2: GTSNPN, SVGIG (reference sequence). The ends were cut back, 4 bases at V and 0 bases at J, with 9 bases in the middle. The CDR3 DNA sequence: TGTGCCTGGAAACAGCAAGACCAAGAGACCCAGTACTTC. It is translated as CAWKQQDQETQYF.